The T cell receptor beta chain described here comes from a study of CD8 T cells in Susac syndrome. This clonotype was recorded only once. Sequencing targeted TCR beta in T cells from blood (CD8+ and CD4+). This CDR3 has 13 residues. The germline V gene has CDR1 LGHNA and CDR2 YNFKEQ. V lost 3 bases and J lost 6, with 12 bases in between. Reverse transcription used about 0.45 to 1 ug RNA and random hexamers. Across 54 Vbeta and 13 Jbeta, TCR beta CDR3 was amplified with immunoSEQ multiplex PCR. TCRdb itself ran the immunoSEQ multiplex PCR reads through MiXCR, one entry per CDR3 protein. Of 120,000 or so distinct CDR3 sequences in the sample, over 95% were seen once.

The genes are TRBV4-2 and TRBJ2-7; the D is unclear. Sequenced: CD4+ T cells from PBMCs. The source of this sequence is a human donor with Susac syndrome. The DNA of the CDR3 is TGTGCCAGCAGCCAGACGCGGAGTGGCGAGCAGTACTTC. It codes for CASSQTRSGEQYF.